This T cell receptor beta chain was found in a study of blood T cell repertoires in COVID-19. As for the study in general: T cells, B-cell-depleted T cells, or PBMCs supplied cDNA or gDNA.

A Seattle source enrolled patients during active infection and followed them longitudinally. TCRdb's copy holds only in-frame clones and misses some; the assay was immunoSEQ multiplex PCR. Found here are some 220,000 clones, approximately 85% of them singletons; the top ten hold around 2.5%. V lost 0 bases to trimming and J lost 7 bases, with 12 bases between them. Germline V gene sequence: CDR1 MNHEY, CDR2 SMNVEV (reference sequence). The CDR3 is 15 residues long. The source of this sequence is a woman between 65 and 79 years old with COVID-19, enrolled during active disease. The J gene is TRBJ1-4, the V gene TRBV27, with D tentatively TRBD1 (6 bases). Sample: peripheral blood. The CDR3 DNA follows: TGTGCCAGCAGTTTATCGTGGGGGCTCAGTGAAAAACTGTTTTTT. It encodes CASSLSWGLSEKLFF.